Presented here are 20 T cell receptor beta chains from one specimen sequenced in a study of T cell changes during pregnancy in multiple sclerosis (dated by TCRdb to about 2019). Libraries were made using the immunoSEQ multiplex PCR assay. In TCRdb, the immuneACCESS table is reduced to in-frame sequences with V and J assigned. These tables do not hold every clone; where another copy was compared, an unresolved V gene accounts for under half, and the others remain unexplained. For this sample there are over 60,000 clones; roughly nine tenths appear just once. 0.25% to 0.3% of the sample is in the top ten clones. Source: CD4+ T cells from peripheral blood mononuclear cells, taken in the third trimester of pregnancy. The receptors come from a female donor in good health, enrolled as a control in a pregnancy study.

This chain connects TRBV14 to TRBJ1-2, with D possibly TRBD1 on 6 matching bases. CDR1 and CDR2 from the germline V gene are SGHDN and FVKESK. Trimming took 4 bases from V and 6 from J, leaving 12 bases between them. This CDR3 contains 13 residues. The CDR3 nucleotides are TGTGCCAGCAGCCCCCTACAGGGTCATGGCTACACCTTC. As protein: CASSPLQGHGYTF.

The J gene is TRBJ1-5, the V gene TRBV5-6; D unresolved. The V and J ends lost 3 bases and 1 base respectively, with 11 bases between them. This CDR3 is 15 amino acids long. Germline V gives CDR1 SGHDT, CDR2 YYEEEE. The CDR3 bases are TGTGCCAGCAGCTCTGGACTCTGGAGCAATCAGCCCCAGCATTTT. Encoded protein: CASSSGLWSNQPQHF. Drawing the rest from reference TRBV5-6 and TRBJ1-5, the complete variable domain is DAGVTQSPTHLIKTRGQQVTLRCSPKSGHDTVSWYQQALGQGPQFIFQYYEEEERQRGNFPDRFSGHQFPNYSSELNVNALLLGDSALYLCASSSGLWSNQPQHFGDGTRLSIL.

In its sample, this clone was seen once. CDR3 in amino acids: CASSPQGQGGMQELFF. In nucleotides, the CDR3 is TGTGCCAGCAGCCCCCAGGGGCAGGGTGGGATGCAGGAACTGTTTTTT. The chain recombines TRBV9 with TRBJ1-4, with TRBD1 as a possible D gene (6 bases). The V and J ends lost 4 bases and 12 bases respectively, with 25 bases between them. CDR3 length equals 16 residues. The germline CDR1 and CDR2 sequences are SGDLS and YYNGEE.

The CDR3 region has the DNA TGTGCCAGCAGTGACTCGAGAGGTGGAAACACCATATATTTT. Amino acid sequence: CASSDSRGGNTIYF. The chain links TRBV2 to TRBJ1-3, with D uncertain. The CDR3 is made up of 14 amino acids. Germline V gene data show CDR1 as SNHLY and CDR2 as FYNNEI. V lost 3 bases and J lost 3, with 9 bases in between.

The chain has TRBV7-2 and TRBJ1-6; TRBD1 agrees at 7 bases. The germline V gene encodes CDR1 SGHTA and CDR2 FQGNSA. The CDR3 sequence is 14 residues long. V was pared by 5 bases and J by 10 bases, with 8 bases of the junction left unmatched. The CDR3 sequence is CASSPGTEYSPLHF. The DNA of the CDR3 is TGTGCCAGCAGCCCCGGGACAGAGTACTCACCCCTCCACTTT.

The chain joins TRBV9 to TRBJ2-3, with 7 bases that match TRBD1. CDR3 length: 14 residues. Germline-derived CDR1 and CDR2 are SGDLS and YYNGEE. V trimming: 8 bases; J trimming: 2 bases; junction bases outside the gene matches: 8. In nucleotides, the CDR3 is TGTGCCAGTAGACGGGACAGATACACAGATACGCAGTATTTT. It translates to CASRRDRYTDTQYF.

The V and J genes are TRBV4-1 and TRBJ2-5; 7 positions match TRBD2. The CDR3 totals 16 residues. The V gene end was trimmed by 1 base and the J gene end by 4 bases; junction bases not matched to a gene: 9. Germline V gene lookup returns CDR1 MGHRA and CDR2 YSYEKL. DNA of the CDR3: TGCGCCAGCAGCCAAGTGATGAGGCTAGCGGTAGAGACCCAGTACTTC. Its translation: CASSQVMRLAVETQYF.

The chain carries TRBV5-4 and TRBJ2-1, with 14 bases identical to TRBD2. The length of the CDR3 is 14 residues. Germline V lookup: CDR1 SGHNT, CDR2 YYREEE (reference sequence). V shed 9 bases, J shed 8 bases, and the junction held 7 bases outside the gene matches. The CDR3 loop reads CATRGLAGEDEQFF. DNA for the CDR3: TGTGCCACTAGGGGACTAGCGGGGGAGGATGAGCAGTTCTTC.

This clone occurred once. This chain connects TRBV6-1 to TRBJ1-6; TRBD1 matches 9 bases. CDR1 is MNHNS and CDR2 is SASEGT in the germline V gene. Trimming cost V 4 bases and J 13 bases; bases outside gene matches: 8. The CDR3 is 14 residues long. CDR3 nucleotides: TGTGCCAGCAGTGGGGGGACAGGGTACAGGCCCCTCCACTTT. Amino acids: CASSGGTGYRPLHF.

The chain combines TRBV6-6 with TRBJ2-1; 8 nucleotides agree with TRBD2. J gave up 8 bases and V 0 bases, and 9 bases lay outside the gene matches. There are 16 residues in the CDR3. Germline V gene lookup returns CDR1 MNHNY and CDR2 SVGAGI (reference sequence). The CDR3 loop is CASSYSGGGLVDEQFF. DNA of the CDR3: TGTGCCAGCAGTTACTCTGGCGGGGGGCTAGTAGATGAGCAGTTCTTC.

The rearrangement uses TRBV6-1 and TRBJ1-2; D may be TRBD1 (6 bases). Germline loops: CDR1 MNHNS, CDR2 SASEGT. The CDR3 loop spans 14 amino acids. V dropped 5 bases and J dropped 7 bases, with 17 bases sitting between them. This CDR3 is CASSPRSLGGGYTF. The CDR3 DNA follows: TGTGCCAGCAGTCCCCGGTCGCTAGGGGGTGGCTACACCTTC.

V and J are TRBV12-5 and TRBJ1-5; D possibly corresponds to TRBD1 (6 bases). CDR3 length: 15 amino acids. Trimming removed 7 bases at V and 4 bases at J, with 17 bases between. Per the germline V gene, CDR1 is LGHNT and CDR2 is FRNRAP. Here the CDR3 reads CASVIPDSKNQPQHF. The CDR3 DNA reads as TGTGCTAGTGTCATTCCGGACAGTAAAAATCAGCCCCAGCATTTT.

V gene TRBV5-6 combines with J gene TRBJ2-5, with D possibly TRBD2 on 6 matching bases. Germline assignment: CDR1 SGHDT and CDR2 YYEEEE. This CDR3 comprises 14 residues. Trimming shortened V by 2 bases and J by 3 bases, and 11 bases separated the two germline ends. In DNA, the CDR3 is TGTGCCAGCAGCTTACTAGCTTTGAAAGAGACCCAGTACTTC. Translating gives CASSLLALKETQYF. The full variable domain, completed using reference TRBV5-6 and TRBJ2-5, is DAGVTQSPTHLIKTRGQQVTLRCSPKSGHDTVSWYQQALGQGPQFIFQYYEEEERQRGNFPDRFSGHQFPNYSSELNVNALLLGDSALYLCASSLLALKETQYFGPGTRLLVL.

The CDR3 nucleotides read TGTGCCAGCAGCATCCTGACAGGGGGCGCGTACGAGCAGTACTTC. Translating it yields CASSILTGGAYEQYF. V is TRBV11-2 and J is TRBJ2-7; 10 positions agree with TRBD1. The germline gives CDR1 SGHAT, CDR2 FQNNGV. The CDR3 totals 15 residues. V was clipped by 5 bases and J by 4 bases; unmatched bases: 8.

The chain couples TRBV30 to TRBJ1-3; 9 nucleotides match TRBD1. CDR3 length equals 14 residues. V dropped 8 bases and J dropped 2; count of bases not matched to a gene: 7. Germline CDR1 reads GTSNPN; CDR2 reads SVGIG (reference sequence). Here the CDR3 DNA reads TGTGCCGTCGATAGACAGGGGGCTGGAAACACCATATATTTT. This codes for CAVDRQGAGNTIYF.

The J gene is TRBJ2-3, the V gene TRBV7-9; 7 positions match TRBD2. The CDR3 totals 16 residues. V lost 1 base to trimming and J lost 1 base; unmatched junction nucleotides: 5. Germline V gene sequence: CDR1 SEHNR, CDR2 FQNEAQ (reference sequence). The CDR3 here is CASSLVLAGRTDTQYF. The CDR3, as DNA: TGTGCCAGCAGCTTAGTGTTAGCGGGTCGCACAGATACGCAGTATTTT.

The rearrangement links TRBV27 to TRBJ2-6; D perhaps matches TRBD1 (5 bases). This CDR3 comprises 14 residues. Germline V gene sequence: CDR1 MNHEY, CDR2 SMNVEV (reference sequence). Trimming cost V 3 bases and J 13 bases, with 16 bases left between them. CDR3 DNA: TGTGCCAGCAGTTTCCAGGGTCCTCCTCGAGTCCTGACTTTC. It yields the protein CASSFQGPPRVLTF.

The V and J genes are TRBV6-1 and TRBJ1-2, with D tentatively TRBD1 (5 bases). Between the trimmed V and J ends, which lost 10 bases and 1 base, there was a span of 19 bases. Germline-derived CDR1 and CDR2 are MNHNS and SASEGT. The CDR3 extends over 15 amino acids. The CDR3 region has the DNA TGTGCCACCTTCATAGCCCCGGGGGGTAACTATGGCTACACCTTC. Encoded protein: CATFIAPGGNYGYTF.

The CDR3 region is CASTRGQDSGNTIYF. In DNA, the CDR3 is TGTGCCAGCACCAGAGGACAGGACTCTGGAAACACCATATATTTT. The chain carries TRBV6-5 and TRBJ1-3; 7 nucleotides line up with TRBD1. The V gene end was trimmed by 7 bases and the J gene end by 0 bases; junction bases not matched to a gene: 6. Germline V gives CDR1 MNHEY, CDR2 SVGAGI. The CDR3 is 15 amino acids.

This clone was counted once. The J gene is TRBJ1-3, the V gene TRBV6-6; D is perhaps TRBD1 (5 bases). The V gene lost 4 bases and the J gene lost 6 bases, with 10 bases spanning the gap. Germline CDR1 and CDR2: MNHNY and SVGAGI (reference sequence). CDR3 length equals 13 residues. CDR3 region: CASSFREENTIYF. CDR3 coding DNA: TGTGCCAGCAGTTTCAGGGAGGAAAACACCATATATTTT.